This T cell receptor (beta chain) was captured in a study of graft-versus-host responses after intestinal transplantation. Turning to the study itself: Tacrolimus plus steroids were given to all recipients for approximately three years, preceded by anti-thymocyte globulin induction.

The method was immunoSEQ multiplex PCR; TCRdb's version includes in-frame clones alone and lacks a portion of them. The sample includes about 86,000 clones, around 90% of them seen just once. This clone is a singleton in its sample. Its specificity is unknown. Relative to the germline gene, one junction end is altered; a read error may explain this. The TCR sequence derives from a human donor who was the organ donor for an intestinal transplant. Sequenced material: unstimulated CD4+ T cells sorted from spleen or lymph node cells, taken before transplant.

The CDR3 bases are TGTGCCAGCAGTTTAGACAGGGCGAGGGAGACCCAGTACTTC. Its translation is CASSLDRARETQYF. This chain connects TRBV7-2 to TRBJ2-5; 7 positions match TRBD1. CDR3 length: 14 residues. Germline CDR1 reads SGHTA; CDR2 reads FQGNSA.